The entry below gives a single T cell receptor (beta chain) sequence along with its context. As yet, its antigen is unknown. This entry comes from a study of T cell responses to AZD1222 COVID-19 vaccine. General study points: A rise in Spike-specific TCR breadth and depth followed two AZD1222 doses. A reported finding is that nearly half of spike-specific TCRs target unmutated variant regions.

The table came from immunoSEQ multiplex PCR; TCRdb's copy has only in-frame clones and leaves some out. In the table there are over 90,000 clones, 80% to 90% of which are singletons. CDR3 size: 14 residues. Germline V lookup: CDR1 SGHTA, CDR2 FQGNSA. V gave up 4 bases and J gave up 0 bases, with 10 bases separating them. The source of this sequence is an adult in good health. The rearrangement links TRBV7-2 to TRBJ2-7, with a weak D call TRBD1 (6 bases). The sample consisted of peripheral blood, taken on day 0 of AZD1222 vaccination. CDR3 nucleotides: TGTGCCAGCAGCTACGGACAGAGCTCCTACGAGCAGTACTTC. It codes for CASSYGQSSYEQYF.